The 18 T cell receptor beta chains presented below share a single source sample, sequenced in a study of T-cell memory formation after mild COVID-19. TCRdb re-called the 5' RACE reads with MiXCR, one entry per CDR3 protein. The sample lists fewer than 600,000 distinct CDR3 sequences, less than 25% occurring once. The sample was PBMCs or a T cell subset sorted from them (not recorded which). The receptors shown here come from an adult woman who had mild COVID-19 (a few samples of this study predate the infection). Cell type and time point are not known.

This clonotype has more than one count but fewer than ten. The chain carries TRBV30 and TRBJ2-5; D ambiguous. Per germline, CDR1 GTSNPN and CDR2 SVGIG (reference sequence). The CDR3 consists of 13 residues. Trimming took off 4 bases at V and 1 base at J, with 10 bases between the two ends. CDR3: CAWIGRSQETQYF. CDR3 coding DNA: TGTGCCTGGATCGGCAGATCCCAAGAGACCCAGTACTTC. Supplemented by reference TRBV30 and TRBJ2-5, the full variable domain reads SQTIHQWPATLVQPVGSPLSLECTVEGTSNPNLYWYRQAAGRGLQLLFYSVGIGQISSEVPQNLSASRPQDRQFILSSKKLLLSDSGFYLCAWIGRSQETQYFGPGTRLLVL.

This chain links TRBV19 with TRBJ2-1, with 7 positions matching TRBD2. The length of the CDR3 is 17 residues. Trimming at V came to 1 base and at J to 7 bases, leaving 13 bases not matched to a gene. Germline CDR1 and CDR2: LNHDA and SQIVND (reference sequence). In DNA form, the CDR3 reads TGTGCCAGTAGTATAGGATTCGGCGGGAGCGGGGTGAATGAGCAGTTCTTC. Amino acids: CASSIGFGGSGVNEQFF.

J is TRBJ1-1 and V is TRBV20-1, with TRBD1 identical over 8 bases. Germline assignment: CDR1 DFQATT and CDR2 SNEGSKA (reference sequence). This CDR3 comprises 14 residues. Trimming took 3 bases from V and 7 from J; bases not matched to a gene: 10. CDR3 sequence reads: CSASLFRGRSEAFF. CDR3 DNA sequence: TGCAGTGCTAGTTTATTCAGGGGGCGTAGTGAAGCTTTCTTT.

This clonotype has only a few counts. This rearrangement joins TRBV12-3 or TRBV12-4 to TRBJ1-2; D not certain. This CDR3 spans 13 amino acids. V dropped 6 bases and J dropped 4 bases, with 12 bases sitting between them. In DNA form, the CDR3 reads TGTGCCAGCAGAGCCGGAACTCGCTATGGCTACACCTTC. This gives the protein CASRAGTRYGYTF.

CDR3 DNA sequence: TGCGCCAGCAGCTTCCCGGGACAGACTAACTATGGCTACACCTTC. This translates into CASSFPGQTNYGYTF. This chain links TRBV5-1 with TRBJ1-2; 7 bases are a match to TRBD1. V was clipped by 2 bases and J by 0 bases; unmatched bases: 4. CDR1 and CDR2 (germline): SGHRS, YFSETQ. This CDR3 comprises 15 residues.

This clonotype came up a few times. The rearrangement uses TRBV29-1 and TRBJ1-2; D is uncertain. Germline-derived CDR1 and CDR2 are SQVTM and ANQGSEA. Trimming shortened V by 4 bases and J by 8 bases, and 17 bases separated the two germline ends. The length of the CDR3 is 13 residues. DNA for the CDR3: TGCAGCGTTGTTGAGGGTTCGATCAGCGGCTACACCTTC. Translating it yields CSVVEGSISGYTF.

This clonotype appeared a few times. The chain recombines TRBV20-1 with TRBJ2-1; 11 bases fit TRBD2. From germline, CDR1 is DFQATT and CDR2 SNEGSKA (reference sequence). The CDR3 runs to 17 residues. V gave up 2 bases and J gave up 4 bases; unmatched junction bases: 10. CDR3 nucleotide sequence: TGCAGTGCTAGACCCCCACTAGCGGGAGTGAGGTACAATGAGCAGTTCTTC. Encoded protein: CSARPPLAGVRYNEQFF.

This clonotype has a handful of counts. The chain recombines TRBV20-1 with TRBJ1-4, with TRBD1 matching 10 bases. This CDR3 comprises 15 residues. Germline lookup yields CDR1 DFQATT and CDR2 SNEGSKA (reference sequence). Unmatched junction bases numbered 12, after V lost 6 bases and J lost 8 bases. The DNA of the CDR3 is TGCAGTGCCCTAACCGGGACAGGGGTTCGGGAAAAACTGTTTTTT. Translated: CSALTGTGVREKLFF.

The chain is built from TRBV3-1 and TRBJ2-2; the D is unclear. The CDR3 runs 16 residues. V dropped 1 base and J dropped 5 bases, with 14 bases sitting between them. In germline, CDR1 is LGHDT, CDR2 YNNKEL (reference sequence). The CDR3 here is CASSQVSGWRTGELFF. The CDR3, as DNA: TGTGCCAGCAGCCAAGTATCAGGCTGGCGGACCGGGGAGCTGTTTTTT.

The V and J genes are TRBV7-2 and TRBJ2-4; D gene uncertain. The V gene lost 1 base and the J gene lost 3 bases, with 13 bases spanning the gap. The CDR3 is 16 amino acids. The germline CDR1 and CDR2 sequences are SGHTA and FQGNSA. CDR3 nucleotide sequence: TGTGCCAGCAGCTTAGTCGTGGGTCGCGACAAAAACATTCAGTACTTC. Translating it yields CASSLVVGRDKNIQYF.

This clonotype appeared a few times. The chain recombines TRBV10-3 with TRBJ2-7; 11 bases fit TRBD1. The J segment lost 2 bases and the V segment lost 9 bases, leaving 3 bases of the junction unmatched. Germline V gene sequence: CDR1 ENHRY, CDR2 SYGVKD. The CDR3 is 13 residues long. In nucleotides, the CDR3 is TGTGCCATGGGGACAGGGGGTCCCTACGAGCAGTACTTC. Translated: CAMGTGGPYEQYF.

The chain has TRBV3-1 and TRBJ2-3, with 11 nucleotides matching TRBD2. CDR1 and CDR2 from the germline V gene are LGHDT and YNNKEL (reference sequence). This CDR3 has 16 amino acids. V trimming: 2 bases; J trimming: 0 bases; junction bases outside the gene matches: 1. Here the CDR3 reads CASSQRLAGSTDTQYF. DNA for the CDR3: TGTGCCAGCAGCCAAAGACTAGCGGGGAGCACAGATACGCAGTATTTT.

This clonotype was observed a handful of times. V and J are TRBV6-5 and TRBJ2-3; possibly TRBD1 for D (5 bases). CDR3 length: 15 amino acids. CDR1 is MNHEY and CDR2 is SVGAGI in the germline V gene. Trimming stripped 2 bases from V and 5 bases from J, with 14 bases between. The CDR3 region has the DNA TGTGCCAGCAGTTACCAATCGACAGCCCTAGATACGCAGTATTTT. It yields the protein CASSYQSTALDTQYF.

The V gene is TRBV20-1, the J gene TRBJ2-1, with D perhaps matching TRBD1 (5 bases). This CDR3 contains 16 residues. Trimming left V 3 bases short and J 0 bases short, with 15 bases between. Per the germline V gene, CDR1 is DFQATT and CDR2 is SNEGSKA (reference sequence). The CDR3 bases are TGCAGTGCTAGGGGGCTACGTGACAGCTCCTACAATGAGCAGTTCTTC. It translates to CSARGLRDSSYNEQFF.

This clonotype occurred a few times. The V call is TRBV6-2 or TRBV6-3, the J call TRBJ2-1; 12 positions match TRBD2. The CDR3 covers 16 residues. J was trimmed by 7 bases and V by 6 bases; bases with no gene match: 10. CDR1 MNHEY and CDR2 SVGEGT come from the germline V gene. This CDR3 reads CASSRRLAGAGNEQFF. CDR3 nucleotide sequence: TGTGCCAGCAGCCGCAGACTAGCGGGAGCTGGAAATGAGCAGTTCTTC.

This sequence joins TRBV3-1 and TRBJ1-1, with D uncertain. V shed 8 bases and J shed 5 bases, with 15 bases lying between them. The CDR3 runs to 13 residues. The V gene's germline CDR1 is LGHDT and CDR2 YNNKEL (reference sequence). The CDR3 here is CASLLEGRTEAFF. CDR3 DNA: TGTGCCAGCCTCCTGGAGGGTAGGACTGAAGCTTTCTTT.

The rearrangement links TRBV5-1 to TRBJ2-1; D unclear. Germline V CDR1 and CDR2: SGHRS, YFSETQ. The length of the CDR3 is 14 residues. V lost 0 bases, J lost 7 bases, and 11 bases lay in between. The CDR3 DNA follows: TGCGCCAGCAGCTTGGAAGTACAACGAAATGAGCAGTTCTTC. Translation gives CASSLEVQRNEQFF. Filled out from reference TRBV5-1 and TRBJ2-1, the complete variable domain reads KAGVTQTPRYLIKTRGQQVTLSCSPISGHRSVSWYQQTPGQGLQFLFEYFSETQRNKGNFPGRFSGRQFSNSRSEMNVSTLELGDSALYLCASSLEVQRNEQFFGPGTRLTVL.

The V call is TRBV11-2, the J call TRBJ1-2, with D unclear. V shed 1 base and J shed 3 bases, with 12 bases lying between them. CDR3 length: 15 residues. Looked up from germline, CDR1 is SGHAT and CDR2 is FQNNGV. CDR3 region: CASSLAAASHYGYTF. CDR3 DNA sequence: TGTGCCAGCAGCTTAGCCGCAGCCTCCCACTATGGCTACACCTTC.